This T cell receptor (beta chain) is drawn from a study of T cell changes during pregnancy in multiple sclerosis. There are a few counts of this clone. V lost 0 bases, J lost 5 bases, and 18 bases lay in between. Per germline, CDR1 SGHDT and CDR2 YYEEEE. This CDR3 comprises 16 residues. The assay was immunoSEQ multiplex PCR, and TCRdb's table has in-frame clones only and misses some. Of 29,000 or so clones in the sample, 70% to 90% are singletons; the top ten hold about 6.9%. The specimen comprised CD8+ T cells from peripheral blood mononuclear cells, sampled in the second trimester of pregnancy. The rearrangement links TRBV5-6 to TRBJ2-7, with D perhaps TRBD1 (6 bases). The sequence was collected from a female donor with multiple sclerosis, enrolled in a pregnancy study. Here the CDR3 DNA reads TGTGCCAGCAGCTTGGTCGGCCGGGACAAGGTAGACGAGCAGTACTTC. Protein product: CASSLVGRDKVDEQYF.